Below are 28 T cell receptor beta chains sequenced from a single sample in a study of T cell repertoires in cytomegalovirus infection. TCRdb reprocessed the reads with MiXCR, giving one entry per CDR3 protein. The sample includes about 360,000 distinct CDR3 sequences, over 15% seen only once; the top ten take 8.7%. Specimen: PBMCs. The source of these receptors is a human donor in good health (CMV status not recorded). Some clones in this sample may be carry-over from other donors' samples.

This clonotype was observed many times. J is TRBJ1-3 and V is TRBV7-2, with 8 nucleotides matching TRBD1. CDR1 is SGHTA and CDR2 is FQGNSA in the germline V gene. Losses at the gene ends were 4 bases for V and 3 bases for J; bases not matched to a gene: 8. The CDR3 totals 16 residues. This CDR3 is CASSSRTGTFGNTIYF. The CDR3 region has the DNA TGTGCCAGCAGCTCCCGGACAGGGACGTTTGGAAACACCATATATTTT.

This clonotype was found many times. The J gene is TRBJ1-2, the V gene TRBV7-8, with 11 bases aligning to TRBD1. Germline CDR1 and CDR2: SGHVS and FQNEAQ. The CDR3 is 15 amino acids. After removal of 2 bases from V and 5 bases from J, the junction contained 4 bases not matched to a gene. CDR3 residues: CASSLPGTGGYGYTF. The CDR3 bases are TGTGCCAGCAGCTTACCCGGGACAGGGGGATATGGCTACACCTTC.

The table lists this clonotype with a few counts. The rearrangement joins TRBV20-1 to TRBJ2-1; 9 bases align to TRBD1. J gave up 3 bases and V 6 bases, and 3 bases lay outside the gene matches. The CDR3 totals 13 residues. Germline V gives CDR1 DFQATT, CDR2 SNEGSKA (reference sequence). The CDR3 DNA reads as TGCAGTGCGCCGGGACAGGGCTACAATGAGCAGTTCTTC. Translation gives CSAPGQGYNEQFF.

This clonotype was counted between two and nine times. This chain joins TRBV6-5 and TRBJ2-7; 10 bases are shared with TRBD2. In germline, CDR1 is MNHEY, CDR2 SVGAGI. The CDR3 length is 15 residues. V trimming: 5 bases; J trimming: 2 bases; junction bases outside the gene matches: 6. The chain's CDR3 is CASSRLAGTTYEQYF. In DNA, the CDR3 is TGTGCCAGCAGTAGACTAGCGGGTACAACCTACGAGCAGTACTTC.

J is TRBJ2-7 and V is TRBV11-2; possibly TRBD1 for D (5 bases). CDR1 SGHAT and CDR2 FQNNGV come from the germline V gene. The ends were cut back, 6 bases at V and 0 bases at J, with 15 bases in the middle. The CDR3 covers 15 residues. Here the CDR3 reads CASSPTGRNSYEQYF. CDR3 in DNA: TGTGCCAGCAGTCCCACAGGACGGAACTCCTACGAGCAGTACTTC.

The sample holds a few counts of this clonotype. The rearrangement joins TRBV15 to TRBJ1-2; 9 nucleotides line up with TRBD1. The CDR3 runs 16 residues. V lost 0 bases, J lost 6 bases, and 8 bases stayed unmatched. The germline CDR1 and CDR2 sequences are LNHNV and YYDKDF (reference sequence). CDR3 DNA sequence: TGTGCCACCAGCAGAGAACGTCGACAGGGGGTACATGGCTACACCTTC. Amino acid sequence: CATSRERRQGVHGYTF.

The chain links TRBV6-8 to TRBJ2-5; 9 bases fit TRBD2. This CDR3 has 18 amino acids. Unmatched junction bases numbered 15, after V lost 5 bases and J lost 2 bases. Germline V gene lookup returns CDR1 MNHGY and CDR2 SAAAGT. CDR3 bases: TGTGCCAGCAGTCTACCCGTGACTAGCGGAGGACGTCAAGAGACCCAGTACTTC. Amino acids: CASSLPVTSGGRQETQYF.

In this sample, this clonotype turned up many times. The chain links TRBV7-8 to TRBJ1-1; no definite D call. The CDR3 contains 18 residues. V lost 1 base to trimming and J lost 1 base, with 19 bases between them. CDR1 is SGHVS, CDR2 FQNEAQ, per germline. The CDR3 nucleotides read TGTGCCAGCAGCTTAGTTTCAAGGGCCCCGAAGGGGAACACTGAAGCTTTCTTT. Amino acids: CASSLVSRAPKGNTEAFF.

The chain carries TRBV19 and TRBJ2-3, with D perhaps matching TRBD1 or TRBD2 (6 bases each). The CDR3 loop spans 14 amino acids. Germline lookup yields CDR1 LNHDA and CDR2 SQIVND (reference sequence). Trimming left V 5 bases short and J 2 bases short, with 11 bases between. The CDR3: CASSSWGATDTQYF. Written as DNA, the CDR3 is TGTGCCAGTAGTTCCTGGGGGGCCACAGATACGCAGTATTTT. Based on the CDR3 plus reference TRBV19 and TRBJ2-3, the full variable domain is DGGITQSPKYLFRKEGQNVTLSCEQNLNHDAMYWYRQDPGQGLRLIYYSQIVNDFQKGDIAEGYSVSREKKESFPLTVTSAQKNPTAFYLCASSSWGATDTQYFGPGTRLTVL.

This clonotype was counted many times. This chain links TRBV2 with TRBJ2-3; 8 bases are a match to TRBD2. The CDR3 runs to 16 residues. V was pared by 4 bases and J by 0 bases, with 6 bases of the junction left unmatched. Germline CDR1 SNHLY, CDR2 FYNNEI. The CDR3 DNA reads as TGTGCCAGCAGTGTTCCGGGCGGGAGGAGCACAGATACGCAGTATTTT. Translating gives CASSVPGGRSTDTQYF.

The table lists this clonotype with a few counts. The chain links TRBV12-3 or TRBV12-4 to TRBJ2-1; no clear D. V was pared by 4 bases and J by 4 bases, with 20 bases between. CDR3 length: 17 amino acids. The CDR3 nucleotides are TGTGCCAGCAGTTGGAATAGCCGACCAGAGGCATACAATGAGCAGTTCTTC. As protein: CASSWNSRPEAYNEQFF.

With regard to this clonotype: With a much larger clone just one base away, this may be a read error. The chain recombines TRBV7-2 with TRBJ2-2; D unresolved. The CDR3 totals 15 residues. Germline CDR1 and CDR2: SGHTA and FQGNSA. The CDR3 DNA reads as TGTGCCAGCAGCTTGGTGGCGGTGAACACCGTGGAGCTGTTTTTT. Protein product: CASSLVAVNTVELFF.

This clonotype was observed a few times. The chain combines TRBV11-2 with TRBJ1-6, with D maybe TRBD1 (6 bases). The CDR3 extends over 16 amino acids. V shed 4 bases and J shed 6 bases, with 16 bases lying between them. Germline values: CDR1 SGHAT, CDR2 FQNNGV. CDR3 coding DNA: TGTGCCAGCAGCTCAGTAGGGGGGGCAGCTAATTCACCCCTCCACTTT. Encoded protein: CASSSVGGAANSPLHF.

This clonotype was counted at least ten times. This chain joins TRBV14 and TRBJ1-6; D ambiguous. V lost 8 bases, J lost 14 bases, and 16 bases lay in between. The CDR3 spans 12 residues. From germline, CDR1 is SGHDN and CDR2 FVKESK. The CDR3 is CASPEAGETLHF. The DNA for the CDR3 is TGTGCCAGCCCAGAGGCTGGTGAGACCCTCCACTTT.

J is TRBJ1-5 and V is TRBV27; D possibly corresponds to TRBD1 (6 bases). In germline, CDR1 is MNHEY, CDR2 SMNVEV (reference sequence). V was shortened by 2 bases and J by 4 bases, with 9 bases between the two germline ends. The CDR3 contains 14 residues. CDR3 residues: CASSLGGQNQPQHF. The CDR3 coding sequence is TGTGCCAGCAGTTTAGGGGGCCAAAATCAGCCCCAGCATTTT.

This clonotype was detected only a few times. J is TRBJ2-1 and V is TRBV27; 7 positions match TRBD1. The ends lost 7 bases at V and 7 bases at J; junction bases unmatched: 1. Germline V gene lookup returns CDR1 MNHEY and CDR2 SMNVEV (reference sequence). This CDR3 spans 11 amino acids. DNA for the CDR3: TGTGCCAGCAAACAGGGGAATGAGCAGTTCTTC. It translates to CASKQGNEQFF.

A remark on this clonotype: A much larger clonotype is one base distant, so this may be a read error. The genes are TRBV7-2 and TRBJ1-3; D remains unclear. Germline V gives CDR1 SGHTA, CDR2 FQGNSA. V was clipped by 7 bases and J by 4 bases, with 11 bases between them. The CDR3 extends over 13 amino acids. The CDR3 spells CASTPTQGNTIYF. CDR3 sequence (DNA): TGTGCCAGCACCCCTACACAGGGAAACACCATATATTTT.

This chain links TRBV6-6 with TRBJ1-1, with TRBD1 as a possible D gene (6 bases). Trimming took 2 bases from V and 0 from J, leaving 7 bases between them. CDR1 is MNHNY, CDR2 SVGAGI, per germline (reference sequence). CDR3 length equals 14 residues. The chain's CDR3 is CASSYGQLNTEAFF. CDR3 in DNA: TGTGCCAGCAGTTACGGACAGTTGAACACTGAAGCTTTCTTT.

The chain is built from TRBV10-3 and TRBJ2-3, with 12 bases lining up with TRBD2. This CDR3 contains 19 residues. J lost 1 base, V lost 0 bases, and 8 bases had no gene match. In germline, CDR1 is ENHRY, CDR2 SYGVKD. The CDR3 sequence: CAISESNLLAGGGTDTQYF. The DNA of the CDR3 is TGTGCCATCAGTGAGTCCAACCTACTAGCGGGGGGCGGCACAGATACGCAGTATTTT.

This clonotype was recorded many times. The rearrangement links TRBV5-1 to TRBJ2-5, with 7 bases aligning to TRBD1. This CDR3 region has 13 residues. With 3 bases clipped from V and 4 bases from J, the junction kept 3 bases outside the gene matches. Germline CDR1 and CDR2: SGHRS and YFSETQ. The chain's CDR3 is CASSSTGRETQYF. Here the CDR3 DNA reads TGCGCCAGCAGCTCGACAGGGAGAGAGACCCAGTACTTC.

There are a few counts of this clonotype. The rearrangement joins TRBV6-1 to TRBJ2-1; D ambiguous. This CDR3 contains 13 residues. From germline, CDR1 is MNHNS and CDR2 SASEGT. The V end was cut by 6 bases, the J end by 1 base, with 7 bases between. CDR3 protein: CASRLGSYNEQFF. The CDR3 DNA reads as TGTGCCAGCAGATTAGGGTCCTACAATGAGCAGTTCTTC.

This chain joins TRBV5-1 and TRBJ2-5, with D possibly TRBD2 on 6 matching bases. The V gene's germline CDR1 is SGHRS and CDR2 YFSETQ. CDR3 length: 16 amino acids. Trimming cost V 2 bases and J 3 bases, with 17 bases left between them. The DNA of the CDR3 is TGCGCCAGCAGCTTAGCGGGTGGGGCCCTGGAAGAGACCCAGTACTTC. Amino acids: CASSLAGGALEETQYF.

The J gene is TRBJ2-5, the V gene TRBV10-3; D is perhaps TRBD1 or TRBD2 (5 bases each). V was cut by 4 bases and J by 4 bases, with 13 bases left in between. CDR1 and CDR2 from the germline V gene are ENHRY and SYGVKD. This CDR3 is built from 14 residues. Here the CDR3 DNA reads TGTGCCATCAGTGCAACGAGGGGACGAGAGACCCAGTACTTC. Translation: CAISATRGRETQYF.

This rearrangement joins TRBV18 to TRBJ2-5; D not certain. The V gene's germline CDR1 is KGHSH and CDR2 LQKENI. V lost 1 base, J lost 2 bases, and 8 bases lay in between. The CDR3 runs to 14 residues. The CDR3 DNA reads as TGTGCCAGCTCACCACGTACACTTCAAGAGACCCAGTACTTC. Translated: CASSPRTLQETQYF.

V gene TRBV6-1 combines with J gene TRBJ1-5; no clear D gene. The germline V gene encodes CDR1 MNHNS and CDR2 SASEGT. Trimming shortened V by 3 bases and J by 7 bases, and 13 bases separated the two germline ends. The CDR3 length is 14 residues. CDR3 nucleotides: TGTGCCAGCAGTGATTGGCCCGGGAGACAGCCCCAGCATTTT. Its translation: CASSDWPGRQPQHF.

This clonotype was seen repeatedly, ten times or more. The chain has TRBV7-2 and TRBJ2-1; 12 bases are a match to TRBD2. This CDR3 has 16 amino acids. The junction had 10 bases not matched to a gene; V was cut back by 5 bases and J by 8 bases. CDR1 and CDR2 (germline): SGHTA, FQGNSA. The CDR3 is CASSPPSGRANHEQFF. CDR3 nucleotides: TGTGCCAGCAGCCCCCCTAGCGGGAGGGCTAACCATGAGCAGTTCTTC.

In its sample, this clonotype was seen a few times. The chain couples TRBV6-1 to TRBJ2-7, with D maybe TRBD1 (5 bases). CDR3 size: 14 residues. Germline values: CDR1 MNHNS, CDR2 SASEGT. Between the trimmed V and J ends, which lost 4 bases and 3 bases, there was a span of 13 bases. The CDR3 here is CASSVGREHYEQYF. The CDR3 DNA is TGTGCCAGCAGTGTAGGCAGGGAACACTACGAGCAGTACTTC.

The chain couples TRBV5-1 to TRBJ2-5, with TRBD1 identical over 10 bases. The V segment lost 6 bases and the J segment 4 bases; nucleotides outside the gene matches: 9. The CDR3 loop spans 15 amino acids. CDR1 is SGHRS and CDR2 is YFSETQ in the germline V gene. The CDR3 DNA follows: TGCGCCAGCAACGCGAGAGGACAGGGGGGAGAGACCCAGTACTTC. This codes for CASNARGQGGETQYF.